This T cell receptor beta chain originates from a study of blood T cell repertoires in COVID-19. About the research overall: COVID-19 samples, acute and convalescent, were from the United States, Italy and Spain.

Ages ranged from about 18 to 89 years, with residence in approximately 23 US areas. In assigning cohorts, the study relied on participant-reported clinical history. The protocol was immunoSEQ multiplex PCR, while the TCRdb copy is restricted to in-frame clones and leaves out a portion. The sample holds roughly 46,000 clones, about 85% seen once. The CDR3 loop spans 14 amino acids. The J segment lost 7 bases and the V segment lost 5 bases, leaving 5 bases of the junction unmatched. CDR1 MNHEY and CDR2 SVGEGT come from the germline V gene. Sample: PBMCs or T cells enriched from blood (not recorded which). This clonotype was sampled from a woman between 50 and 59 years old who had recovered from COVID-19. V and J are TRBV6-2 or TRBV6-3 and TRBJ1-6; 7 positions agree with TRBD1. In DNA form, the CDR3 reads TGTGCCAGCAGTGGACAGGTGGGCAATTCACCCCTCCACTTT. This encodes CASSGQVGNSPLHF.